The rows below give T cell receptor beta chains drawn from one sample of a study of T cell therapy after organ transplantation. The data were produced by immunoSEQ multiplex PCR, yet TCRdb's version contains in-frame clones alone and is incomplete. This sample has several hundred clones, with 55% to 80% found just once. These receptors' targets are unknown. The sample comprised cultured CD8+ T cells. The receptors come from a human patient who had received a solid organ transplant and had CMV disease. These T cells may partly come from the graft donor. Both conserved end residues are part of each CDR3. Each record gives: D gene, J gene, V gene, clone size, CDR3 DNA, CDR3 protein. The D gene is left open where the match is weak. Not every row has a clone size; where given, it reads once, few, many or a size class.

>.|TRBJ1-1|TRBV6-5|.
TGTGCCAGCAGTCCGGACGGGAACACTGAAGCTTTCTTT
CASSPDGNTEAFF
>.|TRBJ1-5|TRBV7-9|.
TGTGCCAGCAGCCTGGACGGCTTCAATCAGCCCCAGCATTTT
CASSLDGFNQPQHF
>.|TRBJ1-1|TRBV4-1|.
TGCGCCAGCAGCCAAGGGGCAGAGACTGAAGCTTTCTTT
CASSQGAETEAFF
>.|TRBJ1-1|TRBV6-5|.
TGTGCCAGCAAACAAATAGGGGAGAACACTGAAGCTTTCTTT
CASKQIGENTEAFF
>.|TRBJ2-7|TRBV6-1|.
TGTGCCAGCAGCCAAAGGGGTAGCTCCTACGAGCAGTACTTC
CASSQRGSSYEQYF
>.|TRBJ2-2|TRBV18|.
TGTGCCAGCCCGGGGACCTTTACCGGGGAGCTGTTTTTT
CASPGTFTGELFF
>TRBD1|TRBJ1-1|TRBV27|few
TGTGCCAGCAGTCCCGGACAGGAGGGCACTGAAGCTTTCTTT
CASSPGQEGTEAFF
>.|TRBJ1-1|TRBV6-8|few
TGTGCCAGCAGCCCCGGGGCGAACACTGAAGCTTTCTTT
CASSPGANTEAFF
>.|TRBJ2-1|TRBV19|.
TGTGCCAGTAGTGCGGCTAGATACAATGAGCAGTTCTTC
CASSAARYNEQFF
>TRBD2|TRBJ2-5|TRBV23-1|few
TGCGCCAGCAGTCAGGGGAGGGGTGGTGAGACCCAGTACTTC
CASSQGRGGETQYF
>.|TRBJ1-1|TRBV9|.
TGTGCCAGCAGCGTGGGGAACAGAGGTCACACTGAAGCTTTCTTT
CASSVGNRGHTEAFF
>.|TRBJ2-7|TRBV6-1|.
TGTGCCAGCAGTGCTAGGGGGGCGTCCTACGAGCAGTACTTC
CASSARGASYEQYF
>TRBD1|TRBJ1-1|TRBV27|large
TGTGCCAGCAACCCAGGGGGAATGAACACTGAAGCTTTCTTT
CASNPGGMNTEAFF
>.|TRBJ1-3|TRBV2|.
TGTGCCAGCTCAGGCTACCTCTCTGGAAACACCATATATTTT
CASSGYLSGNTIYF
>TRBD1|TRBJ2-2|TRBV7-2|.
TGTGCCAGCAACTTGGAGGACAGGGCTCACACCGGGGAGCTGTTTTTT
CASNLEDRAHTGELFF
>.|TRBJ2-7|TRBV11-1|.
TGTGCCAGCAGCTTAGGAGGAGGGCGTATCTCCTACGAGCAGTACTTC
CASSLGGGRISYEQYF
>TRBD1|TRBJ2-4|TRBV10-3|.
TGTGCCATCAGTGAGGGGACAGGGGCTGGCGAAAACATTCAGTACTTC
CAISEGTGAGENIQYF
>.|TRBJ1-2|TRBV11-2|once
TGTGCCAGCAGCTTAGAAGGCGGCTATGGCTACACCTTC
CASSLEGGYGYTF
>.|TRBJ2-1|TRBV27|few
TGTGCCAGCAGTTTAGGCGGTTCCTACAATGAGCAGTTCTTC
CASSLGGSYNEQFF
>.|TRBJ2-5|TRBV2|.
TGTGCCAGCAGCGAACCCGGATATCAAGAGACCCAGTACTTC
CASSEPGYQETQYF
>.|TRBJ1-1|TRBV30|.
TGTGCCTGGGCCCGGTTGACTGAAGCTTTCTTT
CAWARLTEAFF
>.|TRBJ2-7|TRBV6-5|few
TGTGCCAGCAGCTTGGGCTACGAGCAGTACTTC
CASSLGYEQYF
>TRBD2|TRBJ2-1|TRBV27|.
TGTGCCAGCAGTCTATCTAGCGGGAGGGGGTATGAGCAGTTCTTC
CASSLSSGRGYEQFF
>.|TRBJ2-5|TRBV11-2|.
TGTGCCAGCAGCAATCTCGAGGAGGGTGATGAGACCCGGTACTTC
CASSNLEEGDETRYF
>.|TRBJ2-5|TRBV11-2|.
TGTGCCAGCACTACCCAACCAGCGGAAGGGGCCCAGTACTTC
CASTTQPAEGAQYF
>.|TRBJ2-7|TRBV7-9|few
TGTGCCAGCAGCTTAGAAGTGAGCAGGGCCCCCTACGAGCAGTACTTC
CASSLEVSRAPYEQYF
>.|TRBJ1-2|TRBV7-9|once
TGTGCCAGCAGCTTAGCAGGGGCGGAAGGCTACACCTTC
CASSLAGAEGYTF
>.|TRBJ1-2|TRBV27|.
TGTGCCAGCAGTTTCGGTCCAGGGTACTATGGCTACACCTTC
CASSFGPGYYGYTF
>.|TRBJ1-1|TRBV6-5|.
TGTGCCAGCTCCCCAGGGGCGAACACTGAAGCTTTCTTT
CASSPGANTEAFF
>.|TRBJ2-2|TRBV19|.
TGTGCCAGTTTGACAGAGAACACCGGGGAGCTGTTTTTT
CASLTENTGELFF
>TRBD1|TRBJ1-2|TRBV25-1|.
TGTGCCAGCAGTGGAATGAGACAGGGGGGCAGCTATGGCTACACCTTC
CASSGMRQGGSYGYTF
>.|TRBJ2-1|TRBV14|.
TGTGCCAGCAGCCAGGCCGGGACTTACTCCTACAATGAGCAGTTCTTC
CASSQAGTYSYNEQFF
>.|TRBJ2-3|TRBV27|.
TGTGCCAGCAGTTTATCAGGGGGCACAGATACGCAGTATTTT
CASSLSGGTDTQYF
>.|TRBJ1-5|TRBV4-1|.
TGCGCCAGCAGCCTTTCAACACACACTAATCAGCCCCAGCATTTT
CASSLSTHTNQPQHF
>.|TRBJ1-2|TRBV27|few
TGTGCCAGCAGTTTAGAATCTAACTATGGCTACACCTTC
CASSLESNYGYTF
>.|TRBJ2-2|TRBV7-9|.
TGTGCCAGCAGCGACCCGATGCCAAACACCGGGGAGCTGTTTTTT
CASSDPMPNTGELFF
>.|TRBJ2-2|TRBV5-8|few
TGTGCCAGCCCGCCTAGAAGGGAGGATATGAAACCCGGGGAGCTGTTTTTT
CASPPRREDMKPGELFF
>.|TRBJ1-2|TRBV9|.
TGTGCCAGCAGCGTGGCGGACGGGAACTATGGCTACACCTTC
CASSVADGNYGYTF
>.|TRBJ1-2|TRBV4-2|.
TGTGCCAGCAGTCCCGGCCCGGGACACGAGAACTATGGCTACACCTTC
CASSPGPGHENYGYTF
>TRBD1|TRBJ2-7|TRBV11-2|.
TGTGCCAGCAGGCAGGGGGCCCGGGAGCAGTACTTC
CASRQGAREQYF
>.|TRBJ2-2|TRBV2|.
TGTGCCAGCAGTGAATCCCACATCGGGGCGGAAACCGGGGAGCTGTTTTTT
CASSESHIGAETGELFF